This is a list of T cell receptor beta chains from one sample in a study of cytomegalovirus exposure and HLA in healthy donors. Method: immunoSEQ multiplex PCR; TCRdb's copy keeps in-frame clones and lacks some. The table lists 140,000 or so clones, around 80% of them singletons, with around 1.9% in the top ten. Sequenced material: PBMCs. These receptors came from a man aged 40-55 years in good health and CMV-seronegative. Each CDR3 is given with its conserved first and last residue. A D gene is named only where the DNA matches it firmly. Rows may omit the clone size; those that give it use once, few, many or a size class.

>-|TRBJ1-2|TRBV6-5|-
TGTGCCAGCAGTTACTCCGCAGGGGATGGCTACACCTTC
CASSYSAGDGYTF
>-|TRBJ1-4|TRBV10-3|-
TGTGCCATCAGGGGTGGAGAGACGCCTAATGAAAAACTGTTTTTT
CAIRGGETPNEKLFF
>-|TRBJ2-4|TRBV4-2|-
TGTGCCAGCAGCCCCCCATCGCCGACCAGCGGAATCGTCAATAGACTGCAAAACATTCAGTACTTC
CASSPPSPTSGIVNRLQNIQYF
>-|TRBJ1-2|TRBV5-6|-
TGTGCCAGCAGCCGTGTAGCCGGGGATGGCTACACCTTC
CASSRVAGDGYTF
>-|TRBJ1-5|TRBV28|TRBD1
TGTGCCAGCAGTCTTTTGACAGGGAATAGCAATCAGCCCCAGCATTTT
CASSLLTGNSNQPQHF
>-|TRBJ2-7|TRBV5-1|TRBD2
TGCGCCAGCAGCCTACTAGCGGGGGGCCCCACCTACGAGCAGTACTTC
CASSLLAGGPTYEQYF
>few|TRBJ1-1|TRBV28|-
TGTGCCAGCAGTTTTGCGGGAGCAGCTTTCTTT
CASSFAGAAFF
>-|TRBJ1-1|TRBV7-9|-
TGTGCCAGCAGACCACAGGAAACAACGAACACTGAAGCTTTCTTT
CASRPQETTNTEAFF
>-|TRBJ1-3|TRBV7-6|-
TGTGCCAGCAGCTTATCCCAGGGGTTAGCTGGAAACACCATATATTTT
CASSLSQGLAGNTIYF
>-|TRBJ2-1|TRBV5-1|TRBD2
TGCGCCAGCAGCTCAGCGGGAGCAGTCTACAATGAGCAGTTCTTC
CASSSAGAVYNEQFF
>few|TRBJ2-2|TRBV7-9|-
TGTGCCAGCAGCTTAGCGGGGCCCCACGGGGAGCTGTTTTTT
CASSLAGPHGELFF
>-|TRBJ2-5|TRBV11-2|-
TGTGCCAGCAGCTTAGCGGGGAGCGAGACCCAGTACTTC
CASSLAGSETQYF
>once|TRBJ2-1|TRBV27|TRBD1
TGTGCCAGCAGTTCCTGGACAGGGGTGGCTCCCAATGCTGAGCAGTTCTTC
CASSSWTGVAPNAEQFF
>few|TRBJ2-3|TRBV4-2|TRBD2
TGTGCCAGCAGCCGAACTAGCGGGGGAACAACAGATACGCAGTATTTT
CASSRTSGGTTDTQYF
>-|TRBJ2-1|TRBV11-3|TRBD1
TGTGCCAGCAGCCCCGAGGGAGGGGGTAGGGACAGGGGGTTGTTCTTC
CASSPEGGGRDRGLFF
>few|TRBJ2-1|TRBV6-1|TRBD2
TGTGCCAGCAGTGAAGGAGGACTAGCGGGATCCTATGAGCAGTTCTTC
CASSEGGLAGSYEQFF
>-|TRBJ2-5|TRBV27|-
TGTGCCAGCAGTCCCCAGGGCGGTCAAGAGACCCAGTACTTC
CASSPQGGQETQYF
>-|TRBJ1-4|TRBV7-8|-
TGTGCCAGCAGCTTCGTGAGACAGGAACTTGCAACTAATGAAAAACTGTTTTTT
CASSFVRQELATNEKLFF
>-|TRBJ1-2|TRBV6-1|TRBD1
TGTGCCAGCAGTGAGGCGGGACAGGGGGCGGGGTATGGCTACACCTTC
CASSEAGQGAGYGYTF
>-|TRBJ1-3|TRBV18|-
TGTGCCAGCTCTCCCTCGGGAGGTAGAGTCGGAAACACCATATATTTT
CASSPSGGRVGNTIYF
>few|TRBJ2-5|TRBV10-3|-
TGTGCCATCAGGAGGGAGGTCCAAGAGACCCAGTACTTC
CAIRREVQETQYF
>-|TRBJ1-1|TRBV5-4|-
TGTGCCAGCAGCTTGGACAGGGTTAACACTGAAGCTTTCTTT
CASSLDRVNTEAFF
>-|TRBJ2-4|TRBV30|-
TGTGCCTGGAGTAGAACAGGGCAGGACATTCAGTACTTC
CAWSRTGQDIQYF
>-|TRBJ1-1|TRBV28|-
TGTGCCAGCAGTTTATGGGAAGGGGGCACTGAAGCTTTCTTT
CASSLWEGGTEAFF
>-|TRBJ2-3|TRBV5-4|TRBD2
TGTGCCAGCAGCTTCAAGCTAGCGGAATCAGATACGCAGTATTTT
CASSFKLAESDTQYF
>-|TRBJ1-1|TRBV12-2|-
TGTGCAAGTCGCTTTGTCCCACAGGGTAACACTGAAGCTTTCTTT
CASRFVPQGNTEAFF
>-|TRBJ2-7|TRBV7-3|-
TGTGCCAGCAGCTTCCCACCAGGGGGGTACGAGCAGTACTTC
CASSFPPGGYEQYF
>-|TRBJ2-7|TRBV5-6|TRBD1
TGTGCCAGCAGCCAGAAGGACAGGAGATATGGGCAGCAGTACTTC
CASSQKDRRYGQQYF
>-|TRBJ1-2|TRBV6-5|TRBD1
TGTGCCAGCAGCTATAACAGGGGACTCTATGGCTACACCTTC
CASSYNRGLYGYTF
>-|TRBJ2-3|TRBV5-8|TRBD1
TGTGCCAGCAGCGACAGGGGGGGGTTCACAGATACGCAGTATTTT
CASSDRGGFTDTQYF
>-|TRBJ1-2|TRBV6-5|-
TGTGCCAGCAGCAGAGCAGGGGCCGGGGATTATGGCTACACCTTC
CASSRAGAGDYGYTF
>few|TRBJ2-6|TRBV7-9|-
TGTGCCAGCAGCCGACAGCTCTCTGGGGCCAACGTCCTGACTTTC
CASSRQLSGANVLTF
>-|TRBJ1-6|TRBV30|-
TGTGCCTGGAACCCGGGAAATAAGAATTCACCCCTCCACTTT
CAWNPGNKNSPLHF
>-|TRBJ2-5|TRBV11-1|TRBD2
TGTGCCAGCAGCCCGACTAGCGGGAGAGAGGAGACCCAGTACTTC
CASSPTSGREETQYF
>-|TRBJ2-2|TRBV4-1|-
TGCGCCAGCAGCCAAGGGAGCGAACGCACCGGGGAGCTGTTTTTT
CASSQGSERTGELFF
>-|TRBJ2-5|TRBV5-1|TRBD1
TGCGCCAGCAGCGACTCTAGGACAGGGGGAGAGACCCAGTACTTC
CASSDSRTGGETQYF
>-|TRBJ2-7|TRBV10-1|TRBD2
TGCGCCAGCAGTGATCGGGGGTCTAGCGGCTCCTACGAGCAGTACTTC
CASSDRGSSGSYEQYF
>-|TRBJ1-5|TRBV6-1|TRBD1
TGTGCCAGCAGACAGGGGGGTCAGCCCCAGCATTTT
CASRQGGQPQHF
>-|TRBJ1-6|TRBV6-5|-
TGTGCCATAGGTGCGGACAACCATTCACCCCTCCACTTT
CAIGADNHSPLHF
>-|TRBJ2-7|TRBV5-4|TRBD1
TGTGCCAGCAGCTTGTTCCTCCCAGGGGGCTATCACGAGCAGTACTTC
CASSLFLPGGYHEQYF
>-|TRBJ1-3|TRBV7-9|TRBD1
TGTGCCAGCAGCTTAGGACAGGGGGCGAGAAACACCATATATTTT
CASSLGQGARNTIYF
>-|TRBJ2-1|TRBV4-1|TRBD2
TGCGCCAGCAGCCTCGGGACTAGCGGGATGGTCAATGAGCAGTTCTTC
CASSLGTSGMVNEQFF
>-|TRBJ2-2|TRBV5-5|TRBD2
TGTGCCAGCGAATGGGGGAGGGTTGACGCCGGGGAGCTGTTTTTT
CASEWGRVDAGELFF
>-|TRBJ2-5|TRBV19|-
TGTGCCAGTAGTATAGCCAGAGGGGAGACCCAGTACTTC
CASSIARGETQYF
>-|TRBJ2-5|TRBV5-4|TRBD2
TGTGCCAGCAGCTTGGCCCTAGCGGGAGCACGAGAGACCCAGTACTTC
CASSLALAGARETQYF
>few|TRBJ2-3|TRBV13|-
TGTGCCAGCAGCTTAGTGGGGCGGGGAGATACGCAGTATTTT
CASSLVGRGDTQYF
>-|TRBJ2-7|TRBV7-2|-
TGTGCCAGCAGCCAGGTGGGCCGGTACGAGCAGTACTTC
CASSQVGRYEQYF
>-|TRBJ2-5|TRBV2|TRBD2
TGTGCCAGCAGTGGGGTGACTAGCGGGGAAGAGACCCAGTACTTC
CASSGVTSGEETQYF
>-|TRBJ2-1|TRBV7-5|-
TGTGTCAGAAGCTTAGCGTCTAGGCTAGCGGGGGTGAACAATGAGCAGTTCTTC
CVRSLASRLAGVNNEQFF